Sequencing of this T cell receptor beta chain was carried out in a study of blood T cell repertoires in COVID-19. On the study more broadly: PBMCs, B-cell-depleted T cells, or T cells were the source of the cDNA or gDNA that made up the material.

Method: immunoSEQ multiplex PCR; TCRdb's copy keeps in-frame clones and lacks some. The table lists around 250,000 clones, 65% to 85% of them singletons. Trimming stripped 7 bases from V and 0 bases from J, with 31 bases between. In germline, CDR1 is MDHEN, CDR2 SYDVKM. The CDR3 is 21 amino acids. The chain recombines TRBV28 with TRBJ2-1; D might be TRBD1 (7 bases). The sequencing sample was made of peripheral blood. This clonotype was sampled from a middle-aged woman who had recovered from COVID-19. CDR3 residues: CASKGRRGQDGHWSSYNEQFF. The DNA of the CDR3 is TGTGCCAGCAAAGGGCGGAGGGGGCAGGACGGCCACTGGAGCTCCTACAATGAGCAGTTCTTC.